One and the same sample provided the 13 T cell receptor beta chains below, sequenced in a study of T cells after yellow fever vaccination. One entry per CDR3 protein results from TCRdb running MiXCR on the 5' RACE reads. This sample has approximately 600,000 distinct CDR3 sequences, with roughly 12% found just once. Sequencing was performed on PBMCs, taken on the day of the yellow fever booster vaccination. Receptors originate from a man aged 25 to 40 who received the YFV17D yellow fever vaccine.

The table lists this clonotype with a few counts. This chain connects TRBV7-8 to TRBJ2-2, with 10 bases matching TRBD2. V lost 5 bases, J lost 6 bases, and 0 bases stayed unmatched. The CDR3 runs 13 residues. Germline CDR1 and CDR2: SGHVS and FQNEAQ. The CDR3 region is CASSGLAAGELFF. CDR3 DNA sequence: TGTGCCAGCAGCGGACTAGCGGCCGGGGAGCTGTTTTTT.

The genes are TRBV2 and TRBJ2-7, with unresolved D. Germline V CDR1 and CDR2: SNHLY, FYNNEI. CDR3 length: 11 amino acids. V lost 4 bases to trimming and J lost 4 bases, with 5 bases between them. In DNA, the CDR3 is TGTGCCAGCAGTGCCCCATACGAGCAGTACTTC. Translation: CASSAPYEQYF.

CDR3: CASSWGQIYGYTF. The DNA for the CDR3 is TGTGCCAGCAGCTGGGGACAAATTTATGGCTACACCTTC. The rearrangement uses TRBV7-2 and TRBJ1-2; maybe TRBD1 (6 bases). The germline V gene has CDR1 SGHTA and CDR2 FQGNSA. The CDR3 loop spans 13 amino acids. With 4 bases removed from V and 5 bases from J, the gap between germline ends came to 11 bases. The whole variable domain, remainder taken from reference TRBV7-2 and TRBJ1-2, is GAGVSQSPSNKVTEKGKDVELRCDPISGHTALYWYRQSLGQGLEFLIYFQGNSAPDKSGLPSDRFSAERTGGSVSTLTIQRTQQEDSAVYLCASSWGQIYGYTFGSGTRLTVV.

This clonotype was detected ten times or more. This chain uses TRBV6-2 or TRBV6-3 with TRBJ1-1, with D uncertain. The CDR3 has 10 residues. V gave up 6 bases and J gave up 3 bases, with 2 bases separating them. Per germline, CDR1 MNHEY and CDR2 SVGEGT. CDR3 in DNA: TGTGCCAGCAGGGACACTGAAGCTTTCTTT. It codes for CASRDTEAFF.

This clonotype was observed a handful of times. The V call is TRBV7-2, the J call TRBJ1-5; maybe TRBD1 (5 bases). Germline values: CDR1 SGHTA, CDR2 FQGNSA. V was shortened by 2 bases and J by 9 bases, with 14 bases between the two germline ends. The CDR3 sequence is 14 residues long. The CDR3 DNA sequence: TGTGCCAGCAGCTTACGGGGTGGGACGGGGCCCCAGCATTTT. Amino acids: CASSLRGGTGPQHF. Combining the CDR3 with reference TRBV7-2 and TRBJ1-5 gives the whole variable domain GAGVSQSPSNKVTEKGKDVELRCDPISGHTALYWYRQSLGQGLEFLIYFQGNSAPDKSGLPSDRFSAERTGGSVSTLTIQRTQQEDSAVYLCASSLRGGTGPQHFGDGTRLSIL.

The CDR3 here is CASSFQSSAGINEQFF. CDR3 DNA sequence: TGTGCCAGCAGCTTCCAATCCTCAGCGGGAATCAATGAGCAGTTCTTC. This chain connects TRBV5-6 to TRBJ2-1; 7 bases are shared with TRBD2. The germline CDR1 and CDR2 sequences are SGHDT and YYEEEE. Trimming at V came to 2 bases and at J to 6 bases, leaving 11 bases not matched to a gene. This CDR3 has 16 amino acids.

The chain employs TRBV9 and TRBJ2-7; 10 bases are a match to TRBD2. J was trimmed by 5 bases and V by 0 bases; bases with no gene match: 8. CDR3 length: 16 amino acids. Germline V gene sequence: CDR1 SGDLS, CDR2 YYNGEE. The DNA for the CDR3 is TGTGCCAGCAGCGTAGCCCCGGGACTAGCGTCTCACGAGCAGTACTTC. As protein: CASSVAPGLASHEQYF.

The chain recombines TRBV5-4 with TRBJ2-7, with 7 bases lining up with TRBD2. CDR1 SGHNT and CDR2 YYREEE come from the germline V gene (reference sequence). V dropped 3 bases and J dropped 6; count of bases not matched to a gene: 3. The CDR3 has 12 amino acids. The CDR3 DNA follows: TGTGCCAGCAGCTCAGGACTAGTCGAGCAGTACTTC. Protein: CASSSGLVEQYF.

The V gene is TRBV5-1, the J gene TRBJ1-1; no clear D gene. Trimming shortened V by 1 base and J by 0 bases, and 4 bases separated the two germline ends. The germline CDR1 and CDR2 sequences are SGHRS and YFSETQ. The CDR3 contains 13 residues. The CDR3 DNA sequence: TGCGCCAGCAGCTTGTTTATGAACACTGAAGCTTTCTTT. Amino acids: CASSLFMNTEAFF.

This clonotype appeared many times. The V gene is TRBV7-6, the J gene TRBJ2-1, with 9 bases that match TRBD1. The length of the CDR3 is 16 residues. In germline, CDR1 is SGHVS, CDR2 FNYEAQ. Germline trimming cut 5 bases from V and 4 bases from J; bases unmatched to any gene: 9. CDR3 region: CASSPSDRGTYNEQFF. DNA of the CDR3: TGTGCCAGCAGCCCCTCTGACAGGGGGACGTACAATGAGCAGTTCTTC.

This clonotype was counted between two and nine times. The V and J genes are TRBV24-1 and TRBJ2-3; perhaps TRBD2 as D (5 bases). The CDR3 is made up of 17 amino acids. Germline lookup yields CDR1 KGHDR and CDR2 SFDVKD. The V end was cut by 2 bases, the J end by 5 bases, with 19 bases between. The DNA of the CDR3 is TGTGCCACCAGTGATTCCGGCCGACGGGAAGGAATAGATACGCAGTATTTT. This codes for CATSDSGRREGIDTQYF.

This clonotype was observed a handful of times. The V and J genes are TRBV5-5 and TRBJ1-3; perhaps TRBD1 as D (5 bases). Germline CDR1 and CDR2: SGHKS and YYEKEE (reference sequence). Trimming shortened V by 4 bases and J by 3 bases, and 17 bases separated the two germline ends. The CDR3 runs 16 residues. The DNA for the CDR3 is TGTGCCAGCAGCCGGGGGGACCTCTTCCTTGGAAACACCATATATTTT. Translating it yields CASSRGDLFLGNTIYF.

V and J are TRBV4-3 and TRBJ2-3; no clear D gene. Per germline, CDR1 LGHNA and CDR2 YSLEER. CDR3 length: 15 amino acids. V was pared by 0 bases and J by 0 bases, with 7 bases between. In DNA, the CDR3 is TGCGCCAGCAGCCAAGATATGGGGAGCACAGATACGCAGTATTTT. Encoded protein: CASSQDMGSTDTQYF.